This T cell receptor beta chain was identified during a study of shared clonotypes between healthy human individuals. The germline V gene encodes CDR1 MDHEN and CDR2 SYDVKM. This CDR3 has 14 residues. Trimming stripped 3 bases from V and 5 bases from J, with 14 bases between. Authors' data handling: Junction-only sequences produced by ImmunoSEQ had no quality scores, so filtering differed. The assay was immunoSEQ multiplex PCR, and TCRdb's table has in-frame clones only and misses some. D and trimming come from the DNA, and the V and J calls and clone size come from that table. This table has about 1,800,000 clones, roughly 94% appearing once. CD8 cells classed as naive were CD45RO-negative and positively selected for CCR7, excluding terminally differentiated effector memory CD45RA+ cells. About this clone: Its antigen is unidentified.

General study findings and limits: Even with large depth, rarefaction showed that sorted-subset sequencing was incomplete. The genetic and exposure-history diversity represented was limited by few donors.

The chain links TRBV28 to TRBJ2-7; D possibly matches TRBD1 or TRBD2 (5 bases each). The source of this sequence is a man younger than 30 in good health. The specimen was naive CD8+ T cells sorted from blood. CDR3 loop: CASSLGWGNNEQYF. The CDR3 nucleotides are TGTGCCAGCAGTTTGGGCTGGGGGAACAACGAGCAGTACTTC.